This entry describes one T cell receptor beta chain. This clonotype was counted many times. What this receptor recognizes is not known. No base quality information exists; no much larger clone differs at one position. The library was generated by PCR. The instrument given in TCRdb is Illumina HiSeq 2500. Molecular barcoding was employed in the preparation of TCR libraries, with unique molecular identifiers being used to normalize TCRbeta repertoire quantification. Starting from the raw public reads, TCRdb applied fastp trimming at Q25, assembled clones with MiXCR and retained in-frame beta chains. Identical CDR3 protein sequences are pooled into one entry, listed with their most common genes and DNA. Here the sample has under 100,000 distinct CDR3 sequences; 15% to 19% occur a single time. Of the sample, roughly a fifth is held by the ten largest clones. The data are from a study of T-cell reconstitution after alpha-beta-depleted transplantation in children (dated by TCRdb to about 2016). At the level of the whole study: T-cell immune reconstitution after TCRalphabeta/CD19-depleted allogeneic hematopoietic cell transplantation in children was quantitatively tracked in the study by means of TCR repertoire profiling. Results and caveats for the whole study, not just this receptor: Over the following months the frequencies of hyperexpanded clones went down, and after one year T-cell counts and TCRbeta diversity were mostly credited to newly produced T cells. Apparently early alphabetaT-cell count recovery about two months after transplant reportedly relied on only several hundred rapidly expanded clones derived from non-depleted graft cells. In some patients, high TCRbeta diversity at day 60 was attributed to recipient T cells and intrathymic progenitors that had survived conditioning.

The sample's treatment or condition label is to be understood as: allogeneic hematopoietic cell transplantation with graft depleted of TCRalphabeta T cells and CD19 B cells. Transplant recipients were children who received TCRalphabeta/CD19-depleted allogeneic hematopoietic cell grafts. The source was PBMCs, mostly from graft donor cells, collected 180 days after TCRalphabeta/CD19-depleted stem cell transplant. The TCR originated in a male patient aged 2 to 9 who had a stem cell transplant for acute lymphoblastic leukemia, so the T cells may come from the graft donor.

The CDR3 reads as follows: CASSSMRGETQYF. The nucleotide sequence is TGTGCCAGCAGCTCAATGCGGGGGGAGACCCAGTACTTC. This chain is built from TRBV7-3 and TRBJ2-5; 7 central bases correspond to TRBD2. As encoded in the germline V gene, CDR1 is SGHTA while CDR2 is FQGTGA. At the junction V is shortened by 4 bases and J by 5 bases; bases outside the gene matches: 4. The CDR3 spans 13 residues, from the cysteine through the phenylalanine. Only the CDR3 region is kept as DNA, spanning 39 bases read in frame from base 1.